These 29 T cell receptor beta chains were all obtained from the same sample, sequenced in a study of sequential checkpoint blockade in melanoma. The protocol was immunoSEQ multiplex PCR, while the TCRdb copy is restricted to in-frame clones and leaves out a portion. The table records about 18,000 clones, about 50% of them present only once. Regarding treatment: randomized to nivolumab then ipilimumab (arm A) or the reverse (arm B). The sequencing here drew on CD8+ T cells sorted from blood (inferred from file names), taken from a patient given nivolumab and ipilimumab in sequence. All receptors derive from a human donor with melanoma.

The chain couples TRBV15 to TRBJ2-7; D remains ambiguous. V was shortened by 0 bases and J by 9 bases, with 15 bases between the two germline ends. Germline CDR1 and CDR2: LNHNV and YYDKDF (reference sequence). This CDR3 contains 14 residues. The CDR3 DNA sequence: TGTGCCACCAGCAGAGATCGGAGCGAGCACGGGCAGTACTTC. Its protein is CATSRDRSEHGQYF.

Points on this clone: At one of its ends the junction is not consistent with the germline gene, which may arise from a read error. This chain uses TRBV4-1 with TRBJ1-5; 8 bases agree with TRBD1. The CDR3 has 16 amino acids. Per germline, CDR1 MGHRA and CDR2 YSYEKL. CDR3 bases: TGTGCCAGCAGCCAGTCACAGGGGGAAAGCAATCAGCCCCAGCATTTT. Translated, it gives CASSQSQGESNQPQHF.

This clone was detected a few times. The rearrangement uses TRBV19 and TRBJ2-5; TRBD2 matches 9 bases. Germline V gene lookup returns CDR1 LNHDA and CDR2 SQIVND (reference sequence). Trimming cost V 6 bases and J 3 bases; bases outside gene matches: 2. This CDR3 is built from 13 residues. The CDR3 sequence: CASRGLAKETQYF. CDR3 DNA: TGTGCCAGTAGGGGACTAGCTAAAGAGACCCAGTACTTC.

The rearrangement joins TRBV29-1 to TRBJ2-3; no clear D gene. The length of the CDR3 is 12 residues. The germline CDR1 and CDR2 sequences are SQVTM and ANQGSEA. V lost 3 bases, J lost 4 bases, and 8 bases lay in between. As DNA, the CDR3 is TGCAGCGTTGACAGGCAGGCAGATACGCAGTATTTT. It yields the protein CSVDRQADTQYF.

The chain has TRBV5-5 and TRBJ2-7, with TRBD1 identical over 7 bases. Germline trimming cut 0 bases from V and 7 bases from J; bases unmatched to any gene: 7. This CDR3 is 14 amino acids long. CDR1 SGHKS and CDR2 YYEKEE come from the germline V gene (reference sequence). This CDR3 reads CASSLGQGFLEQYF. Written as DNA, the CDR3 is TGTGCCAGCAGCTTGGGACAGGGTTTTTTGGAGCAGTACTTC.

The chain combines TRBV27 with TRBJ2-7; D not certain. The CDR3 is 14 residues long. The germline gives CDR1 MNHEY, CDR2 SMNVEV (reference sequence). Trimming took 2 bases from V and 2 from J, leaving 10 bases between them. The CDR3 region is CASSLIGQTYEQYF. The CDR3 region has the DNA TGTGCCAGCAGTTTAATTGGGCAGACCTACGAGCAGTACTTC.

In this sample, this clone is medium-sized. The V and J genes are TRBV19 and TRBJ1-5, with a weak D call TRBD1 (6 bases). The CDR3 covers 15 residues. Germline V gene data show CDR1 as LNHDA and CDR2 as SQIVND (reference sequence). Trimming left V 2 bases short and J 7 bases short, with 15 bases between. The CDR3 DNA follows: TGTGCCAGTAGTATATCCCCGGGGGGCGGACAGCCCCAGCATTTT. This encodes CASSISPGGGQPQHF.

This sequence joins TRBV4-1 and TRBJ2-1; 12 nucleotides match TRBD2. CDR1 MGHRA and CDR2 YSYEKL come from the germline V gene. J lost 8 bases, V lost 0 bases, and 11 bases had no gene match. The CDR3 contains 18 residues. CDR3 sequence reads: CASSQEQVASGRGDEQFF. CDR3 nucleotides: TGCGCCAGCAGCCAAGAACAGGTGGCTAGCGGGAGGGGTGATGAGCAGTTCTTC.

In this sample, this clone turned up a few times. This chain links TRBV7-6 with TRBJ1-1, with 8 bases aligning to TRBD1. Germline V gene sequence: CDR1 SGHVS, CDR2 FNYEAQ. The CDR3 has 15 residues. V was pared by 5 bases and J by 1 base, with 6 bases of the junction left unmatched. CDR3 coding DNA: TGTGCCAGCAGCGACGACAGGGGCGAGAACACTGAAGCTTTCTTT. Protein product: CASSDDRGENTEAFF.

The chain combines TRBV4-2 with TRBJ1-3; D is unclear. CDR1 and CDR2 (germline): LGHNA, YNFKEQ. CDR3 length equals 13 residues. Deletions cut 1 base from V and 7 bases from J, with 8 bases between. The CDR3 loop is CASSQGERNTIYF. The CDR3 region has the DNA TGTGCCAGCAGCCAAGGAGAGAGGAACACCATATATTTT.

V usage is TRBV5-6 and J usage is TRBJ2-2, with D possibly matching TRBD2 (6 bases). Trimming removed 3 bases at V and 3 bases at J, with 12 bases between. Per germline, CDR1 SGHDT and CDR2 YYEEEE. The CDR3 runs to 15 residues. The CDR3 spells CASSSDTGDTGELFF. The CDR3 region has the DNA TGTGCCAGCAGCTCCGACACGGGAGACACCGGGGAGCTGTTTTTT.

The gene calls are TRBV6-5 and TRBJ1-1; D is unresolved. The germline gives CDR1 MNHEY, CDR2 SVGAGI. V lost 6 bases and J lost 4, with 12 bases in between. This CDR3 contains 13 residues. This CDR3 reads CASSDPGGTEAFF. CDR3 nucleotide sequence: TGTGCCAGCAGCGACCCGGGAGGCACTGAAGCTTTCTTT.

The table lists this clone with a count of one. The chain employs TRBV6-6 and TRBJ1-4; D uncertain. V was cut by 5 bases and J by 0 bases, with 7 bases left in between. Per the germline V gene, CDR1 is MNHNY and CDR2 is SVGAGI (reference sequence). The CDR3 is made up of 14 amino acids. The CDR3 coding sequence is TGTGCCAGCAGTGCGGGCGCAACTAATGAAAAACTGTTTTTT. Amino acid sequence: CASSAGATNEKLFF.

The CDR3 sequence is CASSGEAVFF. CDR3 DNA sequence: TGTGCCAGCAGCGGGGAGGCGGTTTTCTTT. V and J are TRBV6-1 and TRBJ1-1; D ambiguous. CDR1 and CDR2 (germline): MNHNS, SASEGT. The CDR3 length is 10 residues. V gave up 6 bases and J gave up 13 bases, with 12 bases separating them.

Details on this clone: A read error may account for a junction end that differs from germline. This sequence joins TRBV5-3 and TRBJ2-3, with D possibly matching TRBD1 (5 bases). TRBV5-3 is recorded as an ORF, its role being uncertain. The CDR3 totals 14 residues. CDR3 in DNA: TGTGCCAGCAGCTTGGAAGGGGCGGAAGATACGCAGTATTTT. Translating it yields CASSLEGAEDTQYF.

This clone has just a few counts. The chain employs TRBV12-5 and TRBJ2-3; 16 bases fit TRBD2. Unmatched junction bases numbered 5, after V lost 5 bases and J lost 3 bases. Germline CDR1 is LGHNT and CDR2 is FRNRAP. The CDR3 totals 17 residues. The CDR3 DNA reads TGTGCTAGTGGTCCTGGGACTAGCGGGAGGGTGACAGATACGCAGTATTTT. It encodes CASGPGTSGRVTDTQYF.

V and J are TRBV4-2 and TRBJ2-7, with D uncertain. Trimming shortened V by 4 bases and J by 2 bases, and 18 bases separated the two germline ends. CDR1 and CDR2 (germline): LGHNA, YNFKEQ. The length of the CDR3 is 16 residues. This CDR3 is CASSPQQGVSAYEQYF. The CDR3 nucleotides read TGTGCCAGCAGCCCCCAGCAAGGAGTATCGGCCTACGAGCAGTACTTC.

In this sample, this clone turned up a few times. The CDR3 bases are TGTGCCAGCAGTTGGGACAGGGAGGCTCAGCCCCAGCATTTT. The encoded protein is CASSWDREAQPQHF. The chain uses TRBV28 and TRBJ1-5, with 9 nucleotides matching TRBD1. The CDR3 loop spans 14 amino acids. V dropped 4 bases and J dropped 6; count of bases not matched to a gene: 4. Germline loops: CDR1 MDHEN, CDR2 SYDVKM.

In the case of this clone: The sample has other DNA sequences that encode this CDR3 too. This chain links TRBV6-5 with TRBJ1-1, with D unresolved. Per the germline V gene, CDR1 is MNHEY and CDR2 is SVGAGI. V lost 0 bases and J 2 bases, leaving 7 bases between the germline ends. The CDR3 length is 14 residues. CDR3 sequence (DNA): TGTGCCAGCAGTTACTCGTTGAGTAACACTGAAGCTTTCTTT. Translation gives CASSYSLSNTEAFF.

The chain has TRBV6-6 and TRBJ2-7; unclear D gene. Germline loops: CDR1 MNHNY, CDR2 SVGAGI (reference sequence). V gave up 5 bases and J gave up 2 bases, with 13 bases separating them. The CDR3 has 14 residues. The CDR3 DNA reads TGTGCCAGCAGTCGACACTTAACAGCCTACGAGCAGTACTTC. This gives the protein CASSRHLTAYEQYF.

This rearrangement joins TRBV28 to TRBJ2-7, with a tentative D call TRBD2 (7 bases). This CDR3 region has 12 residues. Germline V gives CDR1 MDHEN, CDR2 SYDVKM. V was clipped by 6 bases and J by 6 bases, with 12 bases between them. The CDR3 coding sequence is TGTGCCAGCAGGGGGGGGCGCGGCGAGCAGTACTTC. It specifies CASRGGRGEQYF.

The chain employs TRBV6-7 and TRBJ2-5, with D perhaps TRBD2 (7 bases). The DNA end is more similar to TRBJ2-7, so the J call may be wrong. TRBV6-7 is reported as an ORF; its role is uncertain. This CDR3 is 15 amino acids long. The CDR3 DNA sequence: TGTGCCAGCAGAAGGGAGGGGGAGATCTCCTACGAGCAGTACTTC. It yields the protein CASRREGEISYEQYF.

This clone was seen only a few times. The CDR3 DNA follows: TGTGCCAGTAGTACGGGACTTTACACCGGGGAGCTGTTTTTT. Residues: CASSTGLYTGELFF. The chain couples TRBV19 to TRBJ2-2, with D possibly TRBD2 on 6 matching bases. The CDR3 has 14 amino acids. Germline lookup yields CDR1 LNHDA and CDR2 SQIVND (reference sequence). V lost 4 bases and J 3 bases, leaving 9 bases between the germline ends. The variable domain in full, with the rest retrieved from reference TRBV19 and TRBJ2-2, is DGGITQSPKYLFRKEGQNVTLSCEQNLNHDAMYWYRQDPGQGLRLIYYSQIVNDFQKGDIAEGYSVSREKKESFPLTVTSAQKNPTAFYLCASSTGLYTGELFFGEGSRLTVL.

The genes are TRBV27 and TRBJ1-2, with D tentatively TRBD1 (5 bases). The germline gives CDR1 MNHEY, CDR2 SMNVEV (reference sequence). The germline V and J ends were trimmed by 6 bases and 5 bases, with 19 bases remaining between them. CDR3 size: 15 residues. The CDR3 DNA is TGTGCCAGCAGCCCAGGAGGGGCAGGGAATTATGGCTACACCTTC. The encoded protein is CASSPGGAGNYGYTF.

The V call is TRBV11-2, the J call TRBJ2-7, with 9 bases that match TRBD1. CDR3 length: 16 residues. V gave up 5 bases and J gave up 1 base; unmatched junction bases: 9. Germline CDR1 SGHAT, CDR2 FQNNGV. DNA of the CDR3: TGTGCCAGCAGCCCCCAAGGCGGGACAGGGTCCTACGAGCAGTACTTC. Translated: CASSPQGGTGSYEQYF.

This clone was detected only a few times. The chain joins TRBV29-1 to TRBJ2-7, with TRBD2 identical over 9 bases. The CDR3 totals 15 residues. Germline lookup yields CDR1 SQVTM and CDR2 ANQGSEA. The V gene end was trimmed by 1 base and the J gene end by 4 bases; junction bases not matched to a gene: 8. CDR3 nucleotides: TGCAGCGTTGAAGTGGTAGCGGGAGTGAGTTACGAGCAGTACTTC. It translates to CSVEVVAGVSYEQYF.

This clone came up a few times. The rearrangement uses TRBV30 and TRBJ1-1, with D possibly being TRBD1 (6 bases). Germline V gives CDR1 GTSNPN, CDR2 SVGIG (reference sequence). Trimming pared 1 base from V and 3 bases from J, leaving 9 bases between. The CDR3 runs 13 residues. CDR3 bases: TGTGCCTGGAGTGCCGGACAGTACACTGAAGCTTTCTTT. It is translated as CAWSAGQYTEAFF.

This clone has only a few counts. The V gene is TRBV11-2, the J gene TRBJ2-7; D might be TRBD2 (7 bases). Per germline, CDR1 SGHAT and CDR2 FQNNGV. Trimming shortened V by 1 base and J by 2 bases, and 12 bases separated the two germline ends. This CDR3 spans 15 amino acids. Here the CDR3 DNA reads TGTGCCAGCAGCTTAGGGGGGGGCGCCGCCTACGAGCAGTACTTC. It codes for CASSLGGGAAYEQYF.

This clone turned up a few times. The V call is TRBV28, the J call TRBJ1-1; D uncertain. The V end lost 2 bases, the J end lost 7 bases, and 5 bases lay between the germline ends. In germline, CDR1 is MDHEN, CDR2 SYDVKM. This CDR3 has 11 residues. The DNA for the CDR3 is TGTGCCAGCAGTTTAGGGCTTGAAGCTTTCTTT. It is translated as CASSLGLEAFF.